This T cell receptor beta chain was found in a study of T cell responses to AZD1222 COVID-19 vaccine. The V gene lost 1 base and the J gene lost 1 base, with 17 bases spanning the gap. Germline CDR1 reads SGHNT; CDR2 reads YYREEE (reference sequence). The CDR3 is made up of 17 amino acids. The protocol was immunoSEQ multiplex PCR, while the TCRdb copy is restricted to in-frame clones and leaves out a portion. The sample holds approximately 100,000 clones, 90% to 95% seen once. In this sample, this clone turned up a few times. The chain recombines TRBV5-4 with TRBJ1-1, with D possibly TRBD1 on 5 matching bases. This clonotype was sampled from an adult in good health. Sequences were derived from peripheral blood, sampled on day 0 of AZD1222 vaccination. Written as DNA, the CDR3 is TGTGCCAGCAGCTTGATGCCCGGGGGGGTGAGGAACACTGAAGCTTTCTTT. Translating it yields CASSLMPGGVRNTEAFF.